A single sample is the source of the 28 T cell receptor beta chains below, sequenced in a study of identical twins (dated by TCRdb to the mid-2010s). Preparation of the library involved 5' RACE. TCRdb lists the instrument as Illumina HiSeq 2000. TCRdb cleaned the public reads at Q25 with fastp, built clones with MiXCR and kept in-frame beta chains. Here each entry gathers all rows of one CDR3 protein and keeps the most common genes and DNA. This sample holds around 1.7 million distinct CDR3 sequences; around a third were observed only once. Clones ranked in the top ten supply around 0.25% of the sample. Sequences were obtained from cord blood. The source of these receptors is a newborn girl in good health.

CDR3 amino acids: CASSYLAGVRNEQFF. Here the CDR3 DNA reads TGTGCCAGCAGTTACTTAGCGGGAGTAAGGAATGAGCAGTTCTTC. The chain joins TRBV6-5 to TRBJ2-1; 9 positions match TRBD2. CDR1 is MNHEY, CDR2 SVGAGI, per germline. V lost 1 base, J lost 7 bases, and 5 bases stayed unmatched. This CDR3 spans 15 amino acids.

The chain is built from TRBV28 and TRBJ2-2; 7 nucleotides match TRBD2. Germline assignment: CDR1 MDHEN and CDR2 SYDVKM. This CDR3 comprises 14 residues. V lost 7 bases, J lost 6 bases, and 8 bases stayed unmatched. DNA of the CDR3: TGTGCCAGCACCCCAAGGGACTATCCCGGGGAGCTGTTTTTT. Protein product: CASTPRDYPGELFF.

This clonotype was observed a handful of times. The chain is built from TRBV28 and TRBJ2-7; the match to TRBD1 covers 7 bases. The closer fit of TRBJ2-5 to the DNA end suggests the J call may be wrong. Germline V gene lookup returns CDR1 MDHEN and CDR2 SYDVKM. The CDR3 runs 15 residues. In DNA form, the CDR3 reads TGTGCCAGCAGTTCTCCAGGGGGTCAGGGGGAGACCCAGTACTTC. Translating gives CASSSPGGQGETQYF.

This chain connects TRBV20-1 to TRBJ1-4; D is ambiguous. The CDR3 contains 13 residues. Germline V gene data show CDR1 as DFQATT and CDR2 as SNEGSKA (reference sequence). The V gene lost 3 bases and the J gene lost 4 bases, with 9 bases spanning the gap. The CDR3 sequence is CSARSGINEKLFF. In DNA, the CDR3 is TGCAGTGCTAGGTCCGGTATTAATGAAAAACTGTTTTTT.

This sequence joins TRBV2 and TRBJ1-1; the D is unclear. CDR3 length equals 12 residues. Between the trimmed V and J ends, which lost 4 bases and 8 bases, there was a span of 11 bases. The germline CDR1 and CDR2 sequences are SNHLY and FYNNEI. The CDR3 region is CASSGEEGEAFF. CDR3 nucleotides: TGTGCCAGCAGTGGGGAGGAAGGAGAAGCTTTCTTT. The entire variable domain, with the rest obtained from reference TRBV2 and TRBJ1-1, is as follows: EPEVTQTPSHQVTQMGQEVILRCVPISNHLYFYWYRQILGQKVEFLVSFYNNEISEKSEIFDDQFSVERPDGSNFTLKIRSTKLEDSAMYFCASSGEEGEAFFGQGTRLTVV.

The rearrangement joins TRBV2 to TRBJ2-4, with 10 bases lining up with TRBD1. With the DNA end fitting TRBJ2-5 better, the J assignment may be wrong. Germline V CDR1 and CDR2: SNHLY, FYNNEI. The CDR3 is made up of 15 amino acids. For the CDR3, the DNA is TGTGCCAGCAGTGACCCGACAGGGGGCCGAGAGACCCAGTACTTC. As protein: CASSDPTGGRETQYF.

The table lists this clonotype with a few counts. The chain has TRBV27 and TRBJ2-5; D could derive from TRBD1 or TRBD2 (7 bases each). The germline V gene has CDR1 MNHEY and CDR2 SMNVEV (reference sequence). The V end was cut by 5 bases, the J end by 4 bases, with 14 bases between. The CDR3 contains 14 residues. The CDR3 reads CASSKQGRGETQYF. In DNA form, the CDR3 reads TGTGCCAGCAGTAAACAGGGGAGGGGAGAGACCCAGTACTTC.

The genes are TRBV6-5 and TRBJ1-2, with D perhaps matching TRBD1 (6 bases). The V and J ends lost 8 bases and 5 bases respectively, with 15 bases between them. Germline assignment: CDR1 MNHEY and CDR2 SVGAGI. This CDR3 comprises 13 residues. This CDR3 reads CASGVGTRYGYTF. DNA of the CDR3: TGTGCCAGCGGCGTCGGGACACGGTATGGCTACACCTTC.

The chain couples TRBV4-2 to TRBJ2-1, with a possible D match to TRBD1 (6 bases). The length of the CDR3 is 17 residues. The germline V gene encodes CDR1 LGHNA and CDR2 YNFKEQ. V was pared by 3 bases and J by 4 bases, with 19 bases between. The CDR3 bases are TGTGCCAGCAGCCACGTCCTGGGGGCGGCAGAATACAATGAGCAGTTCTTC. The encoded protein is CASSHVLGAAEYNEQFF.

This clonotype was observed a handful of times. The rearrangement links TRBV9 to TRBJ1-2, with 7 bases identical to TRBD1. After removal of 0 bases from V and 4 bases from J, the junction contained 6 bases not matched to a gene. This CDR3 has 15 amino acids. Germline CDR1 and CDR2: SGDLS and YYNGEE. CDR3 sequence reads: CASSVAFAGGYGYTF. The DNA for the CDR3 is TGTGCCAGCAGCGTAGCTTTCGCAGGGGGCTATGGCTACACCTTC.

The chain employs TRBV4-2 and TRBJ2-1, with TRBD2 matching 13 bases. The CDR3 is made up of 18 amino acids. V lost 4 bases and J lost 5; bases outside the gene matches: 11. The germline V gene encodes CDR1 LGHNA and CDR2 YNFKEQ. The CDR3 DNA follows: TGTGCCAGCAGCCGACGGACTAGCGGGGGCGCATTCAACAATGAGCAGTTCTTC. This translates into CASSRRTSGGAFNNEQFF.

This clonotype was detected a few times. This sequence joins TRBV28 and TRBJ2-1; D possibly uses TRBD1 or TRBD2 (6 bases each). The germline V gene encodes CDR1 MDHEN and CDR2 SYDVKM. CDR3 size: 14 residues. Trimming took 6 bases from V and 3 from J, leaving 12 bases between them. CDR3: CASRDGGGYNEQFF. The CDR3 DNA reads TGTGCCAGCAGGGACGGAGGGGGCTACAATGAGCAGTTCTTC. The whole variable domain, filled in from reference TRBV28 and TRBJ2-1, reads DVKVTQSSRYLVKRTGEKVFLECVQDMDHENMFWYRQDPGLGLRLIYFSYDVKMKEKGDIPEGYSVSREKKERFSLILESASTNQTSMYLCASRDGGGYNEQFFGPGTRLTVL.

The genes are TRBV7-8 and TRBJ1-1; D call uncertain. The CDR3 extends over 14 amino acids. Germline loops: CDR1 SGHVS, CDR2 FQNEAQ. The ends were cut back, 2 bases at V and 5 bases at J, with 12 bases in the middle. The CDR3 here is CASSLNEGLTEAFF. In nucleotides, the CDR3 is TGTGCCAGCAGCTTAAACGAGGGATTAACTGAAGCTTTCTTT.

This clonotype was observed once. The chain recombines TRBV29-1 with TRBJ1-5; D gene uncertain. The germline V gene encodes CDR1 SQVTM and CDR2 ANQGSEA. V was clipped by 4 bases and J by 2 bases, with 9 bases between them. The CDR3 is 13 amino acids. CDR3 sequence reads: CSVGFSGNQPQHF. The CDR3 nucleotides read TGCAGCGTTGGGTTTTCCGGCAATCAGCCCCAGCATTTT.

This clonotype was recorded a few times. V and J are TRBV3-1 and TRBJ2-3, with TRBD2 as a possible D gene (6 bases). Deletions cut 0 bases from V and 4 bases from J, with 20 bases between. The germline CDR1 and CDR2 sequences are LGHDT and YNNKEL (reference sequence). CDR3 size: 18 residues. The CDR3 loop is CASSQDGPDYRIADTQYF. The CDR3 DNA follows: TGTGCCAGCAGCCAAGATGGCCCGGACTATAGGATCGCAGATACGCAGTATTTT.

The CDR3 reads CSANVATGGNEQFF. CDR3 in DNA: TGCAGTGCTAATGTGGCGACAGGGGGTAATGAGCAGTTCTTC. This chain joins TRBV20-1 and TRBJ2-1; 9 positions match TRBD1. V dropped 4 bases and J dropped 7; count of bases not matched to a gene: 8. The CDR3 totals 14 residues. The germline gives CDR1 DFQATT, CDR2 SNEGSKA (reference sequence).

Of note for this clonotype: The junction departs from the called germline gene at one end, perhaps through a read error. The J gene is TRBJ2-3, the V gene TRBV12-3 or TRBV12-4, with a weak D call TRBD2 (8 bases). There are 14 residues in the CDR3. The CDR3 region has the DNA TGTGCCAGCGTAGCGGGGCGGGGGACAGATGCGCAGTATTTT. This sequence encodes CASVAGRGTDAQYF.

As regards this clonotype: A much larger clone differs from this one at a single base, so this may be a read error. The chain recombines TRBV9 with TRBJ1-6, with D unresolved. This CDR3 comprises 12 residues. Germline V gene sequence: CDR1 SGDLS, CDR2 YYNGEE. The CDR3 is CASGVQNSPLHF. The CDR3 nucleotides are TGTGCCAGCGGCGTACAGAATTCACCCCTCCACTTT. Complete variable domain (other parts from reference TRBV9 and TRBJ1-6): DSGVTQTPKHLITATGQRVTLRCSPRSGDLSVYWYQQSLDQGLQFLIQYYNGEERAKGNILERFSAQQFPDLHSELNLSSLELGDSALYFCASGVQNSPLHFGNGTRLTVT.

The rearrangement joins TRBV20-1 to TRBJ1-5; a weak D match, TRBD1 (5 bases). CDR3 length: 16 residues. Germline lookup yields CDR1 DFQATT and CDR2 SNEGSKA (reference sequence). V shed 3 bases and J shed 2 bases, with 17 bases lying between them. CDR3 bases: TGCAGTGCTAGGGGGCCGAACTCAGACGGCAATCAGCCCCAGCATTTT. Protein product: CSARGPNSDGNQPQHF.

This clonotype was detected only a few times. The CDR3 DNA follows: TGTGCCAGCAGTCCCAAACTACGACGCTCCTACGAGCAGTACTTC. Translated, it gives CASSPKLRRSYEQYF. The gene calls are TRBV28 and TRBJ2-7; D unresolved. Germline values: CDR1 MDHEN, CDR2 SYDVKM. This CDR3 has 15 amino acids. V was trimmed by 5 bases and J by 0 bases, leaving 14 bases between them.

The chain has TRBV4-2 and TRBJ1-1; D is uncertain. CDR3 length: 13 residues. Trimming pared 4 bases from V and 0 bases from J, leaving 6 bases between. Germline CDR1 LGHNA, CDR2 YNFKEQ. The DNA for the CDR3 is TGTGCCAGCAGCCGAGAGATGAACACTGAAGCTTTCTTT. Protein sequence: CASSREMNTEAFF.

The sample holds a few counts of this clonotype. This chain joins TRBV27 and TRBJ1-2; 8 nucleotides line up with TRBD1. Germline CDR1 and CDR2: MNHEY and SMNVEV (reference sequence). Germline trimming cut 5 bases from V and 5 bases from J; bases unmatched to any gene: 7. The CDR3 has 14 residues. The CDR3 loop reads CASSPDRGWYGYTF. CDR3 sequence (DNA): TGTGCCAGCAGTCCTGACAGGGGCTGGTATGGCTACACCTTC.

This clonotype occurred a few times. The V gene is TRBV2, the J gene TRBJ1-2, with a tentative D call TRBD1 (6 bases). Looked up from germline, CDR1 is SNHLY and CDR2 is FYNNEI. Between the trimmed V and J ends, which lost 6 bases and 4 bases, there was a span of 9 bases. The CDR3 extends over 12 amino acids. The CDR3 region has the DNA TGTGCCAGCAGAGGACAGTCCTATGGCTACACCTTC. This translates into CASRGQSYGYTF.

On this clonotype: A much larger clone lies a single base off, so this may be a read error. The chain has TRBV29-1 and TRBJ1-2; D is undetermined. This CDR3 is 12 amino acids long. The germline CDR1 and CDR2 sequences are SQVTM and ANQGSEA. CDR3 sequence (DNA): TGCGGCGTTGTAGAGGCTCACTATGGCTACACCTTC. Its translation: CGVVEAHYGYTF.

The chain's CDR3 is CASSLGTQRRSGNTIYF. The DNA for the CDR3 is TGTGCCAGCAGTTTGGGGACACAGCGCCGCTCTGGAAACACCATATATTTT. J is TRBJ1-3 and V is TRBV28; D perhaps matches TRBD1 (6 bases). V lost 3 bases and J lost 0, with 15 bases in between. Germline CDR1 reads MDHEN; CDR2 reads SYDVKM. This CDR3 has 17 amino acids. The whole variable domain, remainder taken from reference TRBV28 and TRBJ1-3, is DVKVTQSSRYLVKRTGEKVFLECVQDMDHENMFWYRQDPGLGLRLIYFSYDVKMKEKGDIPEGYSVSREKKERFSLILESASTNQTSMYLCASSLGTQRRSGNTIYFGEGSWLTVV.

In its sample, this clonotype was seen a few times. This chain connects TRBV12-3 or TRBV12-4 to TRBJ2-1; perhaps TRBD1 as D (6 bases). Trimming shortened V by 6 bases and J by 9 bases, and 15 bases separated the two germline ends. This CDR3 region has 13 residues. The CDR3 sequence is CASSTGRKGEQFF. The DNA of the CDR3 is TGTGCCAGCAGCACAGGGAGAAAGGGTGAGCAGTTCTTC.

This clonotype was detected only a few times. CDR3 sequence: CASQTLGETQYF. Here the CDR3 DNA reads TGCGCCAGTCAAACCCTCGGGGAGACCCAGTACTTC. This chain uses TRBV5-1 with TRBJ2-5; D is unclear. The V end was cut by 8 bases, the J end by 5 bases, with 13 bases between. The CDR3 runs 12 residues. Germline CDR1 SGHRS, CDR2 YFSETQ.

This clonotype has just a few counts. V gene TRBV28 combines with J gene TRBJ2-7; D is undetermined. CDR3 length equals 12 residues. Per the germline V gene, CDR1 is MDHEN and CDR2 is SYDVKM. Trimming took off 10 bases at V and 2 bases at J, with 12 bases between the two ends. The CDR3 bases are TGTGCCACCCGCATGGTGGCCTACGAGCAGTACTTC. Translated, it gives CATRMVAYEQYF.